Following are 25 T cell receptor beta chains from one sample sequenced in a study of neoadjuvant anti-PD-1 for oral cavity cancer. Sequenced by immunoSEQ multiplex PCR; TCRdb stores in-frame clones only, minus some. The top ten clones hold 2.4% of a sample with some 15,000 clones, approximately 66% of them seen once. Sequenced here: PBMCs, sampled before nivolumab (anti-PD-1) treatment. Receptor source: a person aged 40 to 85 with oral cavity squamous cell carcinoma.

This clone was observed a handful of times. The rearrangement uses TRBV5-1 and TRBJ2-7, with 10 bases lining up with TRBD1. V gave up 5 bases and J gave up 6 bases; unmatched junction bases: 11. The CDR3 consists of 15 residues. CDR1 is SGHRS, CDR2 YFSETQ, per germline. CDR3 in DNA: TGCGCCAGCAGTCTTCCGGGACAGGGGCCCAGCGAGCAGTACTTC. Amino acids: CASSLPGQGPSEQYF.

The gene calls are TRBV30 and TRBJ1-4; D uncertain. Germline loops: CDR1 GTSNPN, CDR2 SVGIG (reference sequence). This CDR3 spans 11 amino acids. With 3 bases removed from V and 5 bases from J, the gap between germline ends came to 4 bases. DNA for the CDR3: TGTGCCTGGAGGGCGAATGAAAAACTGTTTTTT. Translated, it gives CAWRANEKLFF.

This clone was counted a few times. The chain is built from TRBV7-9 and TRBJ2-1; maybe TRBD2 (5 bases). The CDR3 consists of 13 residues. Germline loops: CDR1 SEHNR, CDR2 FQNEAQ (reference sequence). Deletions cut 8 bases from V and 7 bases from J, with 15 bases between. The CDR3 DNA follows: TGTGCCAGCCGCGAGGGTTGGGGAAATGAGCAGTTCTTC. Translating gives CASREGWGNEQFF.

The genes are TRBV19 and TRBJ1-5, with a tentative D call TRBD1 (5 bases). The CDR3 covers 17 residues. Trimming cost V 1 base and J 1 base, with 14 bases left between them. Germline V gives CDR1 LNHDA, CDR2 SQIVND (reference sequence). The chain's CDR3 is CASSIGLGRMSNQPQHF. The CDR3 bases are TGTGCCAGTAGTATAGGACTGGGGCGGATGAGCAATCAGCCCCAGCATTTT.

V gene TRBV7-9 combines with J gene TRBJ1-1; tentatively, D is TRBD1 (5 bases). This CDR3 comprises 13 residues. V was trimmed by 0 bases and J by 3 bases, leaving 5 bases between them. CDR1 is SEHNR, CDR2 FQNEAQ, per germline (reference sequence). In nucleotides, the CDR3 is TGTGCCAGCAGCTTAGCGGGGGACACTGAAGCTTTCTTT. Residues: CASSLAGDTEAFF.

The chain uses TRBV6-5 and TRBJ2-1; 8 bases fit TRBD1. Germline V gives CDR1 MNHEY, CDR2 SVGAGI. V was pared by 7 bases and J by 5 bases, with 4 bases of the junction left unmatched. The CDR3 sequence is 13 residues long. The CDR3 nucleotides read TGTGCCAGCACCGGACAGGGAAACAATGAGCAGTTCTTC. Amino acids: CASTGQGNNEQFF.

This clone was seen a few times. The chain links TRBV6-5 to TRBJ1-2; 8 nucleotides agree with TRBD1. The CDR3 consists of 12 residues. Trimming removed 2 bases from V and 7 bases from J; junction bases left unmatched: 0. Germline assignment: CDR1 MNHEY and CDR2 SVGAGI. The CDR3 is CASSYGQGGYTF. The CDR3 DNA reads TGTGCCAGCAGTTACGGACAGGGTGGCTACACCTTC.

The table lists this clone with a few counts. CDR3 sequence reads: CASSLVDRGDQETQYF. Here the CDR3 DNA reads TGTGCCAGCAGCTTGGTGGACAGGGGGGACCAAGAGACCCAGTACTTC. This chain joins TRBV5-5 and TRBJ2-5; 10 bases line up with TRBD1. Germline V lookup: CDR1 SGHKS, CDR2 YYEKEE (reference sequence). CDR3 length equals 16 residues. V was clipped by 0 bases and J by 0 bases; unmatched bases: 2.

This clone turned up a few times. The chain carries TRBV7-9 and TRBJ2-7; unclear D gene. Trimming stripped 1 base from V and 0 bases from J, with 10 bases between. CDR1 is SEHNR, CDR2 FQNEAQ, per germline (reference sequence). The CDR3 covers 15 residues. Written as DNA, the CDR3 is TGTGCCAGCAGCTTAGAAGAGACATTCTCCTACGAGCAGTACTTC. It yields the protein CASSLEETFSYEQYF.

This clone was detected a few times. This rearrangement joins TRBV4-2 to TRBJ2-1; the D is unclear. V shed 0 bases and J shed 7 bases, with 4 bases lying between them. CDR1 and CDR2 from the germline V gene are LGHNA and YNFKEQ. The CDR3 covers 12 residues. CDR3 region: CASSQEGNEQFF. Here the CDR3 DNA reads TGTGCCAGCAGCCAAGAGGGGAATGAGCAGTTCTTC.

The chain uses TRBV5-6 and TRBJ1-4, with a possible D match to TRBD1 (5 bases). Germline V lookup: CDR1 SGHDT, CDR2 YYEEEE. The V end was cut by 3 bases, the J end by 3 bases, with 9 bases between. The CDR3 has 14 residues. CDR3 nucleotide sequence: TGTGCCAGCAGCTCTCTGACAGCTAATGAAAAACTGTTTTTT. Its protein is CASSSLTANEKLFF.

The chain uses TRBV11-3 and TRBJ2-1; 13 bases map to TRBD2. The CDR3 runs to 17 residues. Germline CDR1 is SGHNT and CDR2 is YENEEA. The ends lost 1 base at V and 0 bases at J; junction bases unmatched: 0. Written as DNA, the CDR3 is TGTGCCAGCAGCTTAGGGACTAGCGGGGGCTCCTACAATGAGCAGTTCTTC. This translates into CASSLGTSGGSYNEQFF.

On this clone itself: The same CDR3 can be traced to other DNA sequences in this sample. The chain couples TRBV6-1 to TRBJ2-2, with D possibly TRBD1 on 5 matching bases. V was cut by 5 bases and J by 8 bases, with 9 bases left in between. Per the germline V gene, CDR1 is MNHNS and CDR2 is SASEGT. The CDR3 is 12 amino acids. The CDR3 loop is CASSRTTGELFF. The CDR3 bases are TGTGCCAGCAGTCGGACAACAGGGGAGCTGTTTTTT.

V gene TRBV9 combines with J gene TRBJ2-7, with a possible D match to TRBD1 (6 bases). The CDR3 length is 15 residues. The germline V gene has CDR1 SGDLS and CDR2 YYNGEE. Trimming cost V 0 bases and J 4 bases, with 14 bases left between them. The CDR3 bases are TGTGCCAGCAGCGTAGACCCCGGGACACAGTACGAGCAGTACTTC. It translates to CASSVDPGTQYEQYF.

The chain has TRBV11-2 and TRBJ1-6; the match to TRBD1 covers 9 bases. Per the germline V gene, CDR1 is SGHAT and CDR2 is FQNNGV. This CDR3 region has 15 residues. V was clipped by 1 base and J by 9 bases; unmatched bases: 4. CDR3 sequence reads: CASSLVTGGGSPLHF. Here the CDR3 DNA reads TGTGCCAGCAGCTTAGTGACAGGGGGAGGTTCACCCCTCCACTTT.

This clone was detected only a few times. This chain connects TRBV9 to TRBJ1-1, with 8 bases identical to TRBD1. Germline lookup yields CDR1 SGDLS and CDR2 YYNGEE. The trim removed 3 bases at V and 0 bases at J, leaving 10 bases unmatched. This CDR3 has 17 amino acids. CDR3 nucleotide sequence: TGTGCCAGCAGCGGAGGAGGGAGGGGACAGGTGAACACTGAAGCTTTCTTT. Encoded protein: CASSGGGRGQVNTEAFF.

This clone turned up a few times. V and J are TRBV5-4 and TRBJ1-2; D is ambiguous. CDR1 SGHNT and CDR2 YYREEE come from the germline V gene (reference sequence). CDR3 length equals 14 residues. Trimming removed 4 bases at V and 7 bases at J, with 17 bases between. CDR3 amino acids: CASSTPRAGSGYTF. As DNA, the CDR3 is TGTGCCAGCAGCACGCCGAGAGCGGGAAGTGGCTACACCTTC.

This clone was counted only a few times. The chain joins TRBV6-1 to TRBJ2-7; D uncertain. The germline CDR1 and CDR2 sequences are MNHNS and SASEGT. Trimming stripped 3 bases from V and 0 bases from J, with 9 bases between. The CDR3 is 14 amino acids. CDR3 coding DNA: TGTGCCAGCAGTGACAGTGACTTCTCCTACGAGCAGTACTTC. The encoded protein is CASSDSDFSYEQYF.

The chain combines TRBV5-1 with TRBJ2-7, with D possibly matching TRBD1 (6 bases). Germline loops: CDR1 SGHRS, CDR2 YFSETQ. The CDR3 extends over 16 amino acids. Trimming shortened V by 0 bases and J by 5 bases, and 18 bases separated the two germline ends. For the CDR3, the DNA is TGCGCCAGCAGCTTGGGGTCGGCTGGGGGCTTAAACGAGCAGTACTTC. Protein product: CASSLGSAGGLNEQYF.

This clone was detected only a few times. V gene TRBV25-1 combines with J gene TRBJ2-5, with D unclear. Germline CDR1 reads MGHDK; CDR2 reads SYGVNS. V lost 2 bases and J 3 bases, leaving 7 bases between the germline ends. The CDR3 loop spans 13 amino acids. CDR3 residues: CASSERAEETQYF. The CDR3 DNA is TGTGCCAGCAGTGAAAGGGCAGAAGAGACCCAGTACTTC.

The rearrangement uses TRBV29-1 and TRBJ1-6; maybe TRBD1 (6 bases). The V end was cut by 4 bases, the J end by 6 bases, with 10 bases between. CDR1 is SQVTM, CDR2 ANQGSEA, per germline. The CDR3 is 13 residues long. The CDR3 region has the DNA TGCAGCGTTGCGGGCAGGGGTAATTCACCCCTCCACTTT. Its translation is CSVAGRGNSPLHF.

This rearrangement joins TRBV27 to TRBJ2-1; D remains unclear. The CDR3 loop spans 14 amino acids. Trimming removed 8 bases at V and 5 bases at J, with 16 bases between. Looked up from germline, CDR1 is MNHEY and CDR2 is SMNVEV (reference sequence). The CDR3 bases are TGTGCCAGCCATCGACACGGTACGGACAATGAGCAGTTCTTC. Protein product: CASHRHGTDNEQFF.

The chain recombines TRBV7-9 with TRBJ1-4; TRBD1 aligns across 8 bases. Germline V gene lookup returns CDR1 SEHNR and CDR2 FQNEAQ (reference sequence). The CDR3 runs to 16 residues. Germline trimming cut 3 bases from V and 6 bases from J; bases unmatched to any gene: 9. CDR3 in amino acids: CASSLGPQGADEKLFF. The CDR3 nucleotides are TGTGCCAGCAGCTTGGGTCCCCAGGGGGCGGATGAAAAACTGTTTTTT.

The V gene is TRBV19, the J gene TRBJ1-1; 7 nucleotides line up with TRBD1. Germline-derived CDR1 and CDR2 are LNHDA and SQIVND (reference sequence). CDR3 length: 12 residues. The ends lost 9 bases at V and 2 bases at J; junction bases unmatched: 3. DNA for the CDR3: TGTGCCAGCAGGGACAGAAACACTGAAGCTTTCTTT. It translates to CASRDRNTEAFF.

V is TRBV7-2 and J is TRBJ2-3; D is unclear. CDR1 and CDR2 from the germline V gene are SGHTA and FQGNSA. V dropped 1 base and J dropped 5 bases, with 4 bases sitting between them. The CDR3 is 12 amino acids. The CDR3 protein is CASSLVGDTQYF. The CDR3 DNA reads TGTGCCAGCAGCTTAGTAGGAGATACGCAGTATTTT.